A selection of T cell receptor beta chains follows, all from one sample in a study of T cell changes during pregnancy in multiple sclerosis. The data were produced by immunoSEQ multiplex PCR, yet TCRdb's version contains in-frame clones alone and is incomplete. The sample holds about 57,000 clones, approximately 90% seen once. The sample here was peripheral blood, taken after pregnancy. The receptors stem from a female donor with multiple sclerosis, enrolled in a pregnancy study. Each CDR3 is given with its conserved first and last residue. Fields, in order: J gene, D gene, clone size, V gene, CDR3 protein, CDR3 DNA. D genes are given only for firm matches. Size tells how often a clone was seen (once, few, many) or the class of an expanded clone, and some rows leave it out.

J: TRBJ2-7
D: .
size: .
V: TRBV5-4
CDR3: CASSPGGLSSYEQYF
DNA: TGTGCCAGCAGCCCGGGGGGCCTGAGCTCCTACGAGCAGTACTTC

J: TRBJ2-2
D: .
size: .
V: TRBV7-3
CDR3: CASSWRNTGELFF
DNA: TGTGCCAGCAGCTGGAGGAACACCGGGGAGCTGTTTTTT

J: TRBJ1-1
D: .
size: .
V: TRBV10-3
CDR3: CAIRAVRGNTEAFF
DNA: TGTGCCATCAGGGCGGTCAGGGGGAACACTGAAGCTTTCTTT

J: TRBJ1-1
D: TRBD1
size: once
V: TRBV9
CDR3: CASSVQGDLNTEAFF
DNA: TGTGCCAGCAGCGTCCAGGGGGACTTGAACACTGAAGCTTTCTTT

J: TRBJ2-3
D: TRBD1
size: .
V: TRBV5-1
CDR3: CASSLGRTGAHTDTQYF
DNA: TGCGCCAGCAGCTTGGGTCGGACAGGGGCCCACACAGATACGCAGTATTTT

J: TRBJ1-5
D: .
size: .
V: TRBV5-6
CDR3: CASSLGVGGAIGINQPQHF
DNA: TGTGCCAGCAGCTTGGGCGTAGGGGGGGCCATAGGGATCAATCAGCCCCAGCATTTT

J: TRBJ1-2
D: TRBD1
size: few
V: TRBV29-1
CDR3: CSVGDGTVSRGGYTF
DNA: TGCAGCGTTGGAGACGGGACAGTCTCAAGAGGTGGCTACACCTTC

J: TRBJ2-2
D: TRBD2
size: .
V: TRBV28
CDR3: CASTLNGASGANTGELFF
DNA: TGTGCCAGCACCTTGAATGGGGCTAGCGGGGCGAACACCGGGGAGCTGTTTTTT

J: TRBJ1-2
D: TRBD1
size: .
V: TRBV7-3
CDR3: CASSADSGTGVEGYTF
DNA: TGTGCCAGCAGTGCCGACTCCGGGACAGGGGTCGAAGGCTACACCTTC

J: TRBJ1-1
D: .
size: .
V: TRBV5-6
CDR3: CASSLAHSYTEAFF
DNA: TGTGCCAGCAGCTTGGCACATTCTTACACTGAAGCTTTCTTT

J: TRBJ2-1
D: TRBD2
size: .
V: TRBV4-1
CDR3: CASSHRLTSGGFNEQFF
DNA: TGCGCCAGCAGCCACCGCCTGACTAGCGGGGGGTTCAATGAGCAGTTCTTC

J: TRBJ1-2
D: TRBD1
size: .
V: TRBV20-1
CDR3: CSANRGEGYTF
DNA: TGCAGTGCGAACAGGGGTGAAGGCTACACCTTC

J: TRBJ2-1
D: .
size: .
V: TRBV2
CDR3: CASSARGNEQFF
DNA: TGTGCCAGCAGCGCAAGGGGCAATGAGCAGTTCTTC

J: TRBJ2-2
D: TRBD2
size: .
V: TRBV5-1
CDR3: CASSLLASGNTGELFF
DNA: TGCGCCAGCAGCTTGCTGGCTAGCGGAAACACCGGGGAGCTGTTTTTT

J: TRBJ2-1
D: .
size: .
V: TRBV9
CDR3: CASTMGPGDAYNEQFF
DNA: TGTGCCAGCACCATGGGACCGGGAGACGCCTACAATGAGCAGTTCTTC

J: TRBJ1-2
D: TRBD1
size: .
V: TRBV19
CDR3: CASSIRDRIIGYTF
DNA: TGTGCCAGTAGTATTCGGGACAGGATTATTGGCTACACCTTC

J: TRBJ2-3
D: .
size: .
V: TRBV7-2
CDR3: CASSPRGDTQYF
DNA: TGTGCCAGCAGCCCTAGGGGGGATACGCAGTATTTT

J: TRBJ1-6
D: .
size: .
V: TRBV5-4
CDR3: CASSTFSTGPPNSPLHF
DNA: TGTGCCAGCAGCACCTTTTCGACAGGTCCACCAAATTCACCCCTCCACTTT

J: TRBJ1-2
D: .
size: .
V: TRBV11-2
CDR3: CASSPPSRNIYGYTF
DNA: TGTGCCAGCAGCCCCCCGAGCCGAAATATCTATGGCTACACCTTC

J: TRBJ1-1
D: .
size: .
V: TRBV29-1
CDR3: CSATRGDTEAFF
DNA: TGCAGCGCAACCCGGGGAGACACTGAAGCTTTCTTT

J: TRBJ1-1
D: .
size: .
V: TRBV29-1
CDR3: CSVSRGTEAFF
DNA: TGCAGCGTCTCTAGGGGTACTGAAGCTTTCTTT

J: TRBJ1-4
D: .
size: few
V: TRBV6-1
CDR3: CASSVGVGANEKLFF
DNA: TGTGCCAGCAGTGTAGGGGTAGGGGCTAATGAAAAACTGTTTTTT

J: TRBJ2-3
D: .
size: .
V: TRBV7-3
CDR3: CASSLRRPPEGTQYF
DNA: TGTGCCAGCAGCTTAAGGCGGCCCCCCGAGGGTACGCAGTATTTT

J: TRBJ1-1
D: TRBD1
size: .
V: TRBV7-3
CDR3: CASSSSPGQGGFF
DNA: TGTGCCAGCAGCTCCAGTCCGGGACAGGGGGGTTTCTTT

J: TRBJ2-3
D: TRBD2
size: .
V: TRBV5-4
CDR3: CASSFSGGTDTQYF
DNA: TGTGCCAGCAGCTTTAGCGGGGGCACAGATACGCAGTATTTT

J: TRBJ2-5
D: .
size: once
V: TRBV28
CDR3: CASSLGSTETQYF
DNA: TGTGCCAGCAGTTTAGGGAGTACAGAGACCCAGTACTTC

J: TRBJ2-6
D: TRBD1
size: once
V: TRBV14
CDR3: CASSPGTGKSGANVLTF
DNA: TGTGCCAGCAGCCCCGGGACAGGGAAATCTGGGGCCAACGTCCTGACTTTC

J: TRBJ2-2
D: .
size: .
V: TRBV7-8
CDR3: CASGSPRAVFGELFF
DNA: TGTGCCAGCGGCTCCCCCAGAGCGGTTTTCGGGGAGCTGTTTTTT

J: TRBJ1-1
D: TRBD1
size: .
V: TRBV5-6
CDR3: CASSLGTGELNTEAFF
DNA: TGTGCCAGCAGCTTGGGAACAGGGGAACTGAACACTGAAGCTTTCTTT

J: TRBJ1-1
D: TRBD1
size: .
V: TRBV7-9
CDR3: CASSGRTGNTEAFF
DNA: TGTGCCAGCAGCGGTAGGACAGGGAACACTGAAGCTTTCTTT